The 25 T cell receptor beta chains listed next were all sequenced from one sample in a study of blood T cell repertoires in COVID-19. Using immunoSEQ multiplex PCR, the repertoire was profiled, and TCRdb retains in-frame clones only, with some absent. The repertoire holds some 170,000 clones, with 82% as singletons. Sequencing input: peripheral blood. Receptors were obtained from a woman in her sixties or seventies with acute or convalescent COVID-19.

This clone is a singleton in its sample. The CDR3 nucleotides are TGTGCCAGTAGTTCATCCGGGGAGTCGGGGACTGAAGCTTTCTTT. The encoded protein is CASSSSGESGTEAFF. The V and J genes are TRBV19 and TRBJ1-1; D call uncertain. This CDR3 contains 15 residues. CDR1 and CDR2 (germline): LNHDA, SQIVND (reference sequence). Deletions cut 5 bases from V and 5 bases from J, with 18 bases between.

This clone was picked up one time. This chain joins TRBV28 and TRBJ1-2; D is uncertain. Germline V lookup: CDR1 MDHEN, CDR2 SYDVKM. CDR3 length: 13 amino acids. The V end lost 2 bases, the J end lost 5 bases, and 9 bases lay between the germline ends. CDR3 protein: CASSLELDYGYTF. DNA of the CDR3: TGTGCCAGCAGTTTAGAGTTAGATTATGGCTACACCTTC.

The chain employs TRBV20-1 and TRBJ1-1, with D hard to call. Germline CDR1 and CDR2: DFQATT and SNEGSKA (reference sequence). This CDR3 is built from 11 residues. V was trimmed by 3 bases and J by 8 bases, leaving 10 bases between them. The CDR3 coding sequence is TGCAGTGCTAGTTTATATCAGGAAGCTTTCTTT. This encodes CSASLYQEAFF.

The J gene is TRBJ1-2, the V gene TRBV7-2; TRBD1 agrees at 9 bases. The CDR3 totals 14 residues. The germline CDR1 and CDR2 sequences are SGHTA and FQGNSA. With 1 base clipped from V and 6 bases from J, the junction kept 3 bases outside the gene matches. The CDR3 DNA follows: TGTGCCAGCAGCTTAGACAGGGGGCTTGATGGCTACACCTTC. Protein: CASSLDRGLDGYTF.

The chain joins TRBV11-1 to TRBJ2-1; maybe TRBD2 (6 bases). The CDR3 totals 14 residues. CDR1 SGHAT and CDR2 FQDESV come from the germline V gene (reference sequence). V shed 1 base and J shed 8 bases, with 12 bases lying between them. In DNA form, the CDR3 reads TGTGCCAGCAGCTTAGTGGCGGGGAGCTATGAGCAGTTCTTC. Its translation: CASSLVAGSYEQFF.

This chain links TRBV15 with TRBJ2-3; D uncertain. The germline CDR1 and CDR2 sequences are LNHNV and YYDKDF (reference sequence). V was pared by 5 bases and J by 2 bases, with 14 bases between. The CDR3 length is 15 residues. The CDR3 here is CATSDTALNTDTQYF. CDR3 DNA sequence: TGTGCCACCAGCGATACTGCCCTTAACACAGATACGCAGTATTTT.

The chain has TRBV19 and TRBJ2-3, with 8 bases lining up with TRBD1. CDR3 length equals 16 residues. Germline CDR1 reads LNHDA; CDR2 reads SQIVND (reference sequence). Trimming at V came to 3 bases and at J to 2 bases, leaving 7 bases not matched to a gene. The CDR3 here is CASSIHRGNPTDTQYF. As DNA, the CDR3 is TGTGCCAGTAGTATCCACAGGGGGAATCCCACAGATACGCAGTATTTT.

The rearrangement links TRBV11-3 to TRBJ1-1, with D perhaps TRBD1 (6 bases). CDR1 is SGHNT, CDR2 YENEEA, per germline. Trimming left V 1 base short and J 6 bases short, with 24 bases between. CDR3 length equals 18 residues. DNA for the CDR3: TGTGCCAGCAGCTTAGCTCGAATACAGGGCTCAAATAGTCCTGAAGCTTTCTTT. Its translation is CASSLARIQGSNSPEAFF.

The J gene is TRBJ2-3, the V gene TRBV30; 13 positions match TRBD2. The CDR3 length is 17 residues. The germline CDR1 and CDR2 sequences are GTSNPN and SVGIG (reference sequence). The junction had 5 bases not matched to a gene; V was cut back by 2 bases and J by 0 bases. CDR3: CAWSRLAGGFSTDTQYF. The DNA for the CDR3 is TGTGCCTGGAGTCGACTAGCGGGGGGCTTTAGCACAGATACGCAGTATTTT.

The rearrangement links TRBV29-1 to TRBJ1-4; D ambiguous. CDR1 is SQVTM, CDR2 ANQGSEA, per germline. Trimming cost V 5 bases and J 0 bases, with 7 bases left between them. The CDR3 runs 13 residues. The CDR3 sequence is CSVKRATNEKLFF. CDR3 bases: TGCAGCGTTAAACGGGCAACTAATGAAAAACTGTTTTTT.

The table lists this clone with a count of one. The J gene is TRBJ1-1, the V gene TRBV18; 7 nucleotides line up with TRBD1. The germline gives CDR1 KGHSH, CDR2 LQKENI. The CDR3 extends over 15 amino acids. V was pared by 4 bases and J by 4 bases, with 9 bases of the junction left unmatched. The CDR3 bases are TGTGCCAGCTCACTAGAAACAGGGGTCAGCACTGAAGCTTTCTTT. Amino acid sequence: CASSLETGVSTEAFF.

The V call is TRBV27, the J call TRBJ2-7, with 8 bases matching TRBD2. V was clipped by 3 bases and J by 7 bases; unmatched bases: 8. The CDR3 covers 14 residues. Germline values: CDR1 MNHEY, CDR2 SMNVEV (reference sequence). The CDR3 nucleotides read TGTGCCAGCAGTTTGCTTTTAGCGGGAAGGGAGCAGTACTTC. Translated: CASSLLLAGREQYF.

The chain recombines TRBV5-4 with TRBJ2-1, with TRBD2 matching over 9 bases. After removal of 3 bases from V and 10 bases from J, the junction contained 11 bases not matched to a gene. Germline values: CDR1 SGHNT, CDR2 YYREEE (reference sequence). CDR3 length equals 15 residues. The CDR3 sequence is CASSSTSGRAQEQFF. DNA of the CDR3: TGTGCCAGCAGCTCCACTAGCGGGCGTGCTCAGGAGCAGTTCTTC.

This rearrangement joins TRBV9 to TRBJ2-3, with 7 bases aligning to TRBD1. V gave up 0 bases and J gave up 8 bases; unmatched junction bases: 9. The CDR3 contains 15 residues. The germline CDR1 and CDR2 sequences are SGDLS and YYNGEE. The DNA of the CDR3 is TGTGCCAGCAGCGTAGTTCAGACAGCAGGGGGTACGCAGTATTTT. Translated: CASSVVQTAGGTQYF.

The genes are TRBV10-3 and TRBJ2-7; 8 positions agree with TRBD1. Trimming removed 3 bases from V and 0 bases from J; junction bases left unmatched: 7. The germline V gene has CDR1 ENHRY and CDR2 SYGVKD. This CDR3 is built from 16 residues. CDR3 amino acids: CAISDFWTGSSYEQYF. In nucleotides, the CDR3 is TGTGCCATCAGTGACTTTTGGACAGGGAGCTCCTACGAGCAGTACTTC.

The chain carries TRBV4-1 and TRBJ2-7; 9 nucleotides agree with TRBD2. Looked up from germline, CDR1 is MGHRA and CDR2 is YSYEKL. The CDR3 length is 14 residues. Trimming cost V 4 bases and J 4 bases; bases outside gene matches: 5. CDR3 region: CASSLPGLAYEQYF. The CDR3 nucleotides read TGCGCCAGCAGCCTCCCGGGACTAGCTTACGAGCAGTACTTC.

J is TRBJ2-1 and V is TRBV7-9; TRBD2 agrees at 8 bases. The junction had 10 bases not matched to a gene; V was cut back by 4 bases and J by 5 bases. CDR3 size: 16 residues. Germline CDR1 SEHNR, CDR2 FQNEAQ (reference sequence). The CDR3, as DNA: TGTGCCAGCAGCTACACTAGCGGCCTTGGAAACAATGAGCAGTTCTTC. It specifies CASSYTSGLGNNEQFF.

The CDR3: CASKIAFGTDTQYF. The CDR3 DNA is TGCGCCAGCAAAATAGCATTCGGCACAGATACGCAGTATTTT. The chain recombines TRBV10-2 with TRBJ2-3; D not certain. The CDR3 has 14 residues. Trimming took 7 bases from V and 1 from J, leaving 12 bases between them. The germline V gene encodes CDR1 WSHSY and CDR2 SAAADI.

For the CDR3, the DNA is TGCAGCGTTGGCCCCCTAGGTGGCAGCTACGAGCAGTACTTC. Its translation is CSVGPLGGSYEQYF. This chain connects TRBV29-1 to TRBJ2-7; D is undetermined. Germline lookup yields CDR1 SQVTM and CDR2 ANQGSEA. Deletions cut 4 bases from V and 3 bases from J, with 16 bases between. The CDR3 runs 14 residues.

The chain links TRBV19 to TRBJ2-7; the D gene is possibly TRBD1 (5 bases). Germline V lookup: CDR1 LNHDA, CDR2 SQIVND (reference sequence). The length of the CDR3 is 15 residues. Trimming stripped 3 bases from V and 3 bases from J, with 15 bases between. The CDR3 sequence: CASSISAGLNYEQYF. The CDR3 DNA is TGTGCCAGTAGTATCTCAGCAGGGCTGAACTACGAGCAGTACTTC.

The rearrangement joins TRBV3-1 (or the pseudogene TRBV3-2) to TRBJ2-1; 10 nucleotides line up with TRBD2. Per the germline V gene, CDR1 is LGHDT and CDR2 is YNNKEL (reference sequence). This CDR3 is 16 amino acids long. The V segment lost 0 bases and the J segment 7 bases; nucleotides outside the gene matches: 6. CDR3 loop: CASSQDRASGRNEQFF. As DNA, the CDR3 is TGTGCCAGCAGCCAAGATCGGGCTAGCGGGAGAAATGAGCAGTTCTTC.

The V call is TRBV6-5, the J call TRBJ1-1; 9 bases line up with TRBD1. The V segment lost 6 bases and the J segment 5 bases; nucleotides outside the gene matches: 7. Looked up from germline, CDR1 is MNHEY and CDR2 is SVGAGI. The CDR3 totals 14 residues. The CDR3 region has the DNA TGTGCCAGCAGCACCGGGACAGGGTGGACTGAAGCTTTCTTT. Translated, it gives CASSTGTGWTEAFF.

V usage is TRBV19 and J usage is TRBJ1-5; D gene unclear. Per germline, CDR1 LNHDA and CDR2 SQIVND (reference sequence). Trimming left V 0 bases short and J 11 bases short, with 20 bases between. This CDR3 comprises 16 residues. The DNA of the CDR3 is TGTGCCAGTAGTATAGATCTTGGAGCAAGCCGTCAAGCCCAGCATTTT. Translation gives CASSIDLGASRQAQHF.

This rearrangement joins TRBV13 to TRBJ2-7; 7 bases agree with TRBD2. J lost 9 bases, V lost 4 bases, and 6 bases had no gene match. Germline lookup yields CDR1 PRHDT and CDR2 FYEKMQ (reference sequence). The CDR3 loop spans 12 amino acids. As DNA, the CDR3 is TGTGCCAGCAGCTCGGACCCGGGAGGGCAGTACTTC. Amino acid sequence: CASSSDPGGQYF.

This chain connects TRBV7-9 to TRBJ2-4; TRBD2 might be the D (5 bases). The V gene lost 1 base and the J gene lost 1 base, with 14 bases spanning the gap. CDR1 and CDR2 from the germline V gene are SEHNR and FQNEAQ (reference sequence). The CDR3 loop spans 17 amino acids. The CDR3 protein is CASSLVLGPGAKNIQYF. The CDR3 DNA follows: TGTGCCAGCAGCTTAGTACTGGGCCCGGGGGCCAAAAACATTCAGTACTTC.